These T cell receptor beta chains were read from a single sample in a study of blood T cells in healthy people across ages. TCRdb analysed the 5' RACE reads with MiXCR anew, one entry per CDR3 protein. The sample contains hundreds of thousands of distinct CDR3 sequences, over 40% of which appear only once. The source material was blood. These receptors all stem from a woman older than 75 in good health. Each CDR3 is given with its conserved first and last residue. D genes are given only for firm matches. Some rows have no size entry. The others give once, few or many, or a class for an expanded clone.

j_call d_call v_call clone_size cdr3_nt cdr3_aa
TRBJ2-2 TRBD2 TRBV24-1 . TGTGCCACCAGTGATGCTAGCGGGACCCTCGACACCGGGGAGCTGTTTTTT CATSDASGTLDTGELFF
TRBJ2-1 . TRBV20-1 . TGCAGTGCTCCTATTACTAGGGACTCCTACAATGAGCAGTTCTTC CSAPITRDSYNEQFF
TRBJ2-4 . TRBV5-1 . TGCGCCAGCAGCCTCACCCTTCTAGCCAGAAACATTCAGTACTTC CASSLTLLARNIQYF
TRBJ1-3 . TRBV5-1 few TGCGCCAGCAGCAGAGGGACGGCGGCTGGAAACACCATATATTTT CASSRGTAAGNTIYF
TRBJ2-7 TRBD1 TRBV20-1 . TGCAGCGCCCACAGGGGCGTCTCCTACGAGCAGTACTTC CSAHRGVSYEQYF
TRBJ1-4 . TRBV28 . TGTGCCAGCAGTGTATACCGGCTCGGGGAACTGTTTTTT CASSVYRLGELFF
TRBJ2-5 TRBD1 TRBV7-2 . TGTGCCAGCAGCTTAGTAAATTTAGGGGGCGAAGAGACCCAGTACTTC CASSLVNLGGEETQYF
TRBJ1-2 . TRBV6-5 . TGTGCCAGCAGGTCCTCGGGGAGCGGTAAAATTGGGTATGGCTACACCTTC CASRSSGSGKIGYGYTF
TRBJ2-7 TRBD2 TRBV29-1 . TGCAGCGTTGTCCTGAGCGGGAGAGGTTCCTACGAGCAGTACTTC CSVVLSGRGSYEQYF
TRBJ2-1 . TRBV5-5 many TGTGCCAGCAGCCCCCAGAAGGTGTTCAGCTCCTACAATGAGCAGTTCTTC CASSPQKVFSSYNEQFF
TRBJ2-7 TRBD1 TRBV7-3 few TGTGCCAGCAGCTCCCCGGACAGGGGGTTCTACGAGCAGTACTTC CASSSPDRGFYEQYF
TRBJ2-7 . TRBV3-1 . TGTGCCAGCAGCCAATATCGACCGGGGTTTGCTAGGCTCTACGAGCAGTACTTC CASSQYRPGFARLYEQYF
TRBJ1-2 . TRBV4-2 many TGTGCCAGCAGCCAAGATCAGTTAGGTGTCTATGGCTACACCTTC CASSQDQLGVYGYTF
TRBJ2-1 . TRBV28 . TGTGCCAGCAAAGGGCATGAGCAGTTCTTC CASKGHEQFF
TRBJ2-2 . TRBV6-2/TRBV6-3 few TGTGCCAGCAGTTACCCCATTACGACCGGGGAGCTGTTTTTT CASSYPITTGELFF
TRBJ2-2 . TRBV5-1 many TGCGCCAGCAGCGGACACACGGACACCACCGGGGAGCTGTTTTTT CASSGHTDTTGELFF
TRBJ2-6 . TRBV5-5 many TGTGCCAGCAGCTTGAGCTCCCGCCTTGGGGCCAACGTCCTGACTTTC CASSLSSRLGANVLTF